Listed below are T cell receptor beta chains from one sample, sequenced in a study of blood T cell repertoires in COVID-19. The data were produced by immunoSEQ multiplex PCR, yet TCRdb's version contains in-frame clones alone and is incomplete. The sample holds 150,000 or so clones, 77% seen once. Sequencing was done on a sample of peripheral blood. The receptor set was obtained from a woman between 50 and 59 years old with active or convalescent COVID-19. Both conserved end residues are part of each CDR3. Each record gives: CDR3 protein, CDR3 DNA, J gene, clone size, D gene, V gene. D genes are given only for firm matches. Rows give clone size only sometimes, using once, few, many, or a class for an expanded clone.

CDR3: CASTPMEKLAKNIQYF
DNA: TGTGCCAGCACCCCGATGGAGAAGCTAGCCAAAAACATTCAGTACTTC
J: TRBJ2-4
size: .
D: .
V: TRBV7-3

CDR3: CASSFGGANVDEQFF
DNA: TGTGCCAGCAGCTTCGGGGGGGCCAACGTGGATGAGCAGTTCTTC
J: TRBJ2-1
size: .
D: TRBD2
V: TRBV11-3

CDR3: CASSLSPGAATEAFF
DNA: TGCGCCAGCAGCTTGAGTCCGGGAGCGGCCACTGAAGCTTTCTTT
J: TRBJ1-1
size: .
D: .
V: TRBV5-1

CDR3: CASSQDRTSGSGKTQYF
DNA: TGCGCCAGCAGCCAAGATCGCACTAGCGGGAGTGGAAAGACCCAGTACTTC
J: TRBJ2-5
size: once
D: TRBD2
V: TRBV4-3

CDR3: CASSSRQGGTDTQYF
DNA: TGTGCCAGCAGTTCCCGGCAGGGGGGCACAGATACGCAGTATTTT
J: TRBJ2-3
size: many
D: TRBD1
V: TRBV7-2

CDR3: CSDEVGGSTQYF
DNA: TGCAGCGATGAAGTTGGCGGGAGTACGCAGTATTTT
J: TRBJ2-3
size: few
D: TRBD2
V: TRBV29-1

CDR3: CASSPSGSQQYF
DNA: TGTGCCAGCAGCCCCAGCGGGAGTCAACAGTACTTC
J: TRBJ2-7
size: .
D: TRBD2
V: TRBV28

CDR3: CASSGTSVGEQFF
DNA: TGTGCCAGCAGCGGGACTAGCGTGGGTGAGCAGTTCTTC
J: TRBJ2-1
size: .
D: TRBD2
V: TRBV14

CDR3: CSASGEYNEQFF
DNA: TGCAGTGCTAGTGGGGAGTACAATGAGCAGTTCTTC
J: TRBJ2-1
size: .
D: .
V: TRBV20-1

CDR3: CAWSPPGGSTNEKLFF
DNA: TGTGCCTGGAGTCCCCCGGGAGGGTCAACTAATGAAAAACTGTTTTTT
J: TRBJ1-4
size: .
D: .
V: TRBV30

CDR3: CASSVVCSNQPQHF
DNA: TGCGCCAGCAGTGTCGTTTGTAGCAATCAGCCCCAGCATTTT
J: TRBJ1-5
size: .
D: .
V: TRBV10-1

CDR3: CASSLEEKAEAFF
DNA: TGCGCCAGCAGCTTAGAGGAGAAGGCTGAAGCTTTCTTT
J: TRBJ1-1
size: once
D: .
V: TRBV5-1

CDR3: CASSQGSGRGETQYF
DNA: TGCGCCAGCAGCCAAGGGTCGGGCAGGGGAGAGACCCAGTACTTC
J: TRBJ2-5
size: .
D: .
V: TRBV4-3

CDR3: CASSTGGYGAVTGEQYF
DNA: TGTGCCAGCAGCACAGGGGGATACGGGGCCGTTACGGGCGAGCAGTACTTC
J: TRBJ2-7
size: .
D: TRBD1
V: TRBV5-4

CDR3: CASSLQETQYF
DNA: TGTGCCAGCAGCCTGCAAGAGACCCAGTACTTC
J: TRBJ2-5
size: .
D: .
V: TRBV11-2

CDR3: CASSQGNPNEQFF
DNA: TGTGCCAGCAGCCAGGGGAATCCTAATGAGCAGTTCTTC
J: TRBJ2-1
size: few
D: .
V: TRBV11-3

CDR3: CASSPAGVSNQPQHF
DNA: TGTGCCAGCTCACCAGCCGGAGTAAGCAATCAGCCCCAGCATTTT
J: TRBJ1-5
size: .
D: .
V: TRBV18

CDR3: CASSLGGGGVDYNEQFF
DNA: TGTGCCAGCAGCTTGGGGGGTGGAGGAGTCGACTACAATGAGCAGTTCTTC
J: TRBJ2-1
size: .
D: .
V: TRBV5-4

CDR3: CASSSIGVWPQHF
DNA: TGTGCCAGCAGCTCGATCGGGGTTTGGCCCCAGCATTTT
J: TRBJ1-5
size: once
D: .
V: TRBV6-5

CDR3: CASSLWERDEQFF
DNA: TGTGCCAGCAGTTTATGGGAGCGCGATGAGCAGTTCTTC
J: TRBJ2-1
size: .
D: .
V: TRBV27

CDR3: CATQTSVEQYF
DNA: TGTGCCACCCAGACTAGCGTCGAGCAGTACTTC
J: TRBJ2-7
size: once
D: TRBD2
V: TRBV27

CDR3: CASSWRPNYEQYF
DNA: TGTGCCAGCAGCTGGCGGCCCAACTACGAGCAGTACTTC
J: TRBJ2-7
size: .
D: .
V: TRBV14

CDR3: CASSLGLDQETQYF
DNA: TGTGCCAGCAGTTTGGGACTAGATCAAGAGACCCAGTACTTC
J: TRBJ2-5
size: .
D: TRBD2
V: TRBV5-4

CDR3: CASSFAEASSYNEQFF
DNA: TGTGCCAGCAGCTTCGCAGAGGCAAGCTCCTACAATGAGCAGTTCTTC
J: TRBJ2-1
size: .
D: .
V: TRBV5-4

CDR3: CASSLRGGVKAFF
DNA: TGTGCCAGCAGCTTAAGGGGGGGGGTTAAAGCTTTCTTT
J: TRBJ1-1
size: .
D: .
V: TRBV7-8

CDR3: CASSDDRGDEKLFF
DNA: TGTGCCAGCAGCGACGACAGGGGTGATGAAAAACTGTTTTTT
J: TRBJ1-4
size: .
D: TRBD1
V: TRBV9

CDR3: CASSLQGGNNSPLHF
DNA: TGTGCCAGCAGCTTACAAGGGGGCAATAATTCACCCCTCCACTTT
J: TRBJ1-6
size: .
D: TRBD1
V: TRBV7-3

CDR3: CASSYSIGAGANVLTF
DNA: TGTGCCAGCAGTTACTCGATTGGGGCCGGGGCCAACGTCCTGACTTTC
J: TRBJ2-6
size: .
D: .
V: TRBV6-5

CDR3: CASSGPQVSNQPQHF
DNA: TGTGCCAGCAGTGGGCCTCAGGTCAGCAATCAGCCCCAGCATTTT
J: TRBJ1-5
size: once
D: .
V: TRBV6-2/TRBV6-3

CDR3: CASSPRTGASQSNEKLFF
DNA: TGTGCCAGCAGCCCACGGACAGGGGCCTCGCAGAGCAATGAAAAACTGTTTTTT
J: TRBJ1-4
size: .
D: TRBD1
V: TRBV3-1/TRBV3-2

CDR3: CASNRGDTQYF
DNA: TGCGCCAGCAATCGAGGAGATACGCAGTATTTT
J: TRBJ2-3
size: .
D: .
V: TRBV5-1

CDR3: CASSYGQGSTDTQYF
DNA: TGTGCCAGCTCGTACGGACAGGGAAGCACAGATACGCAGTATTTT
J: TRBJ2-3
size: .
D: TRBD1
V: TRBV18

CDR3: CASSLTSAVAGPNEQFF
DNA: TGTGCCAGCAGCTTAACGAGCGCGGTAGCGGGGCCCAATGAGCAGTTCTTC
J: TRBJ2-1
size: .
D: TRBD2
V: TRBV7-3

CDR3: CATSDLGGTSIDEQFF
DNA: TGTGCCACCAGTGATTTGGGGGGGACTAGTATCGATGAGCAGTTCTTC
J: TRBJ2-1
size: once
D: TRBD2
V: TRBV24-1

CDR3: CASGLRDSQETQYF
DNA: TGTGCTAGTGGTCTCCGGGACAGCCAAGAGACCCAGTACTTC
J: TRBJ2-5
size: .
D: TRBD1
V: TRBV12-5

CDR3: CAIMRASGGNTDTQYF
DNA: TGTGCCATCATGCGGGCTAGCGGGGGGAACACAGATACGCAGTATTTT
J: TRBJ2-3
size: .
D: TRBD2
V: TRBV10-3

CDR3: CASRTQGKSDGYTF
DNA: TGTGCCAGCAGGACTCAGGGTAAATCGGATGGCTACACCTTC
J: TRBJ1-2
size: .
D: .
V: TRBV28

CDR3: CASSSTMTGSYEQYF
DNA: TGTGCCAGCAGTTCCACCATGACAGGGTCCTACGAGCAGTACTTC
J: TRBJ2-7
size: .
D: TRBD1
V: TRBV6-5

CDR3: CASTRDRVNSPLHF
DNA: TGTGCCAGCACCCGGGACAGGGTTAATTCACCCCTCCACTTT
J: TRBJ1-6
size: .
D: TRBD1
V: TRBV7-9

CDR3: CASSNPPSEQYF
DNA: TGTGCCAGCAGTAACCCCCCCAGTGAGCAGTACTTC
J: TRBJ2-7
size: .
D: .
V: TRBV28

CDR3: CASRVPTGSGQPQHF
DNA: TGTGCCAGCAGGGTGCCTACAGGGTCGGGGCAGCCCCAGCATTTT
J: TRBJ1-5
size: .
D: .
V: TRBV28

CDR3: CASRGGEGSSDTQYF
DNA: TGTGCCAGCAGGGGGGGAGAGGGTTCTTCAGATACGCAGTATTTT
J: TRBJ2-3
size: .
D: .
V: TRBV7-2

CDR3: CASSIQQGALYGYTF
DNA: TGTGCCAGTAGTATTCAACAGGGGGCTCTATATGGCTACACCTTC
J: TRBJ1-2
size: .
D: TRBD1
V: TRBV19

CDR3: CASSSDYNTEAFF
DNA: TGTGCCAGCAGTTCAGACTACAACACTGAAGCTTTCTTT
J: TRBJ1-1
size: .
D: .
V: TRBV6-2/TRBV6-3

CDR3: CASSPDAGTNEKLFF
DNA: TGTGCCAGCTCCCCGGATGCGGGGACTAATGAAAAACTGTTTTTT
J: TRBJ1-4
size: few
D: .
V: TRBV18

CDR3: CATSDSGRGYGYTF
DNA: TGTGCCACCAGTGATTCGGGCAGGGGCTATGGCTACACCTTC
J: TRBJ1-2
size: .
D: .
V: TRBV24-1

CDR3: CASSYSTTAGTGNSKNIQYF
DNA: TGTGCCAGCAGTTACTCGACGACCGCCGGGACAGGGAATTCCAAAAACATTCAGTACTTC
J: TRBJ2-4
size: .
D: TRBD1
V: TRBV6-2/TRBV6-3

CDR3: CASSLVLGTGMNEQFF
DNA: TGCGCCAGCAGCTTGGTTTTAGGGACAGGGATGAATGAGCAGTTCTTC
J: TRBJ2-1
size: few
D: TRBD1
V: TRBV5-1

CDR3: CASTIGWGSDNSPLHF
DNA: TGTGCCAGCACCATAGGGTGGGGCTCCGATAATTCACCCCTCCACTTT
J: TRBJ1-6
size: .
D: .
V: TRBV11-2

CDR3: CASSMGHSYNSPLHF
DNA: TGTGCCAGCTCAATGGGCCACTCCTATAATTCACCCCTCCACTTT
J: TRBJ1-6
size: .
D: .
V: TRBV18

CDR3: CASSPRATDTGELFF
DNA: TGTGCCAGCTCACCGAGGGCAACCGACACCGGGGAGCTGTTTTTT
J: TRBJ2-2
size: .
D: .
V: TRBV18

CDR3: CASSSDRGGGNTIYF
DNA: TGTGCCAGCAGTTCCGACAGGGGAGGTGGAAACACCATATATTTT
J: TRBJ1-3
size: .
D: TRBD1
V: TRBV28

CDR3: CASSALGGQKGVYEQYF
DNA: TGTGCCAGCAGCGCCCTGGGGGGACAGAAAGGGGTCTACGAGCAGTACTTC
J: TRBJ2-7
size: .
D: .
V: TRBV5-4

CDR3: CASSPRQGEDPFTF
DNA: TGTGCCAGCAGCCCCCGACAGGGGGAGGATCCTTTCACCTTT
J: TRBJ1-1
size: once
D: TRBD1
V: TRBV5-4

CDR3: CASSLRTENTEAFF
DNA: TGCGCCAGCAGCTTGCGAACAGAGAACACTGAAGCTTTCTTT
J: TRBJ1-1
size: .
D: .
V: TRBV5-1

CDR3: CASSPGLNTEAFF
DNA: TGTGCCAGCAGCCCTGGCCTGAACACTGAAGCTTTCTTT
J: TRBJ1-1
size: .
D: .
V: TRBV7-2

CDR3: CASSEAGGRRETQYF
DNA: TGTGCCAGCAGCGAGGCGGGGGGGCGTAGAGAGACCCAGTACTTC
J: TRBJ2-5
size: once
D: TRBD2
V: TRBV6-2/TRBV6-3